This TCR beta chain is drawn from a study of tumor and adjacent non-tumor tissue in lung cancer. This sample's RNA came from whole unsorted tissue. Three rounds of nested PCR, following a modified ARM-PCR protocol, produced the TCRbeta library. TCRdb re-analysed the multiplex PCR reads in MiXCR, keeping a single row per CDR3 protein. This sample has tens of thousands of distinct CDR3 sequences, with 65% to 75% found just once. This clonotype has at least ten counts. The sample was lung tumor tissue. This TCR came from a man between 60 and 70 years old with non-small cell lung cancer.

CDR3 protein: CASGTSGRSDEQFF. CDR3 sequence (DNA): TGTGCCAGCGGAACTAGCGGGAGGTCAGATGAGCAGTTCTTC. J is TRBJ2-1 and V is TRBV5-4, with 12 bases aligning to TRBD2. The CDR3 covers 14 residues. Trimming at V came to 7 bases and at J to 8 bases, leaving 7 bases not matched to a gene. The V gene's germline CDR1 is SGHNT and CDR2 YYREEE (reference sequence).